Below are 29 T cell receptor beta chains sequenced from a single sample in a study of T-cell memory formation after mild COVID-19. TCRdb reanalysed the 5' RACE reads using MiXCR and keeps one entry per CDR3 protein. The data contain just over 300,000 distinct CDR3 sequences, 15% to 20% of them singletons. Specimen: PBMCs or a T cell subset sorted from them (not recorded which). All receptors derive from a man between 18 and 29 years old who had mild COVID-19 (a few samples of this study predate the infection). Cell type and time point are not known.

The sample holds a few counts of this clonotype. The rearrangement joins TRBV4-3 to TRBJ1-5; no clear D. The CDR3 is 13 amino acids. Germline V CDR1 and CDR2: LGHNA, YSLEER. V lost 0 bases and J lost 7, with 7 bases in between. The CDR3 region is CASSQDTQQPQHF. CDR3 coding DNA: TGCGCCAGCAGCCAAGATACGCAGCAGCCCCAGCATTTT.

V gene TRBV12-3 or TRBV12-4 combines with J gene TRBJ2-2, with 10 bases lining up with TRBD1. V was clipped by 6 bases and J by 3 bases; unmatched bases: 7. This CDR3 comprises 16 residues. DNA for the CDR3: TGTGCCAGCAGCCGGGGACAGGGGTCGGACACCGGGGAGCTGTTTTTT. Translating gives CASSRGQGSDTGELFF.

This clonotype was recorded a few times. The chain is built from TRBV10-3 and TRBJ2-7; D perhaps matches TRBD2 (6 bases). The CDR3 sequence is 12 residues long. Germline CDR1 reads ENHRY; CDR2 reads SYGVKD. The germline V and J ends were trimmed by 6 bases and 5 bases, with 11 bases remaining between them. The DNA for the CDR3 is TGTGCCATCAGCACCACGGGGGACGAGCAGTACTTC. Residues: CAISTTGDEQYF.

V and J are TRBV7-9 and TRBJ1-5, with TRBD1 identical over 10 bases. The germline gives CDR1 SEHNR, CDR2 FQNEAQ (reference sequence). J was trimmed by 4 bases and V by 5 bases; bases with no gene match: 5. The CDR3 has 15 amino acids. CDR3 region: CASSLGQGLNQPQHF. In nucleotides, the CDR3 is TGTGCCAGCAGCCTGGGACAGGGGCTAAATCAGCCCCAGCATTTT.

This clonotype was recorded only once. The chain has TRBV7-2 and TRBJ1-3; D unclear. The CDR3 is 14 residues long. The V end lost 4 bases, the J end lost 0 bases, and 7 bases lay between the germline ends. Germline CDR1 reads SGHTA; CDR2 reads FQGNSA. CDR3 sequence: CASSSGFSGNTIYF. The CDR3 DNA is TGTGCCAGCAGCTCGGGTTTCTCTGGAAACACCATATATTTT.

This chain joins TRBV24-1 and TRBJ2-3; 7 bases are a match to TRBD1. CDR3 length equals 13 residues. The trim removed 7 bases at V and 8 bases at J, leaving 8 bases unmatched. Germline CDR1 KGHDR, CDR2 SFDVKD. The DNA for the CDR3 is TGTGCCACCAGGGCCGGGGACAGATCTACGCAGTATTTT. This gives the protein CATRAGDRSTQYF.

CDR3 region: CASSQDNSPEVEAFF. The CDR3 nucleotides read TGCGCCAGCAGCCAAGATAACTCCCCGGAGGTTGAAGCTTTCTTT. The chain links TRBV4-3 to TRBJ1-1; D is unresolved. There are 15 residues in the CDR3. V was pared by 0 bases and J by 7 bases, with 15 bases between. Germline V CDR1 and CDR2: LGHNA, YSLEER.

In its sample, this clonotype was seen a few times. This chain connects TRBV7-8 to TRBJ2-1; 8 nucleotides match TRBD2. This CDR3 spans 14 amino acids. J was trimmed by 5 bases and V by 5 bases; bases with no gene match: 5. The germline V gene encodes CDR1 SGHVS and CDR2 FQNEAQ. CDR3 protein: CASSKLAVNNEQFF. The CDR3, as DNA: TGTGCCAGCAGCAAACTAGCGGTTAACAATGAGCAGTTCTTC.

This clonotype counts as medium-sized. The CDR3 region has the DNA TGCGCCAGCAGCTCGAACGGGGCTAACGCGAACACCGGGGAGCTGTTTTTT. Its protein product is CASSSNGANANTGELFF. The rearrangement uses TRBV5-1 and TRBJ2-2, with D possibly being TRBD1 or TRBD2 (5 bases each). This CDR3 spans 17 amino acids. The germline V gene encodes CDR1 SGHRS and CDR2 YFSETQ. Trimming shortened V by 3 bases and J by 0 bases, and 15 bases separated the two germline ends.

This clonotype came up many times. This CDR3 reads CASSPGTTNTEAFF. The DNA of the CDR3 is TGCGCCAGCAGCCCCGGGACAACAAACACTGAAGCTTTCTTT. The gene calls are TRBV5-1 and TRBJ1-1, with D possibly TRBD1 on 6 matching bases. The V end lost 4 bases, the J end lost 2 bases, and 12 bases lay between the germline ends. CDR3 length: 14 residues. Germline CDR1 is SGHRS and CDR2 is YFSETQ.

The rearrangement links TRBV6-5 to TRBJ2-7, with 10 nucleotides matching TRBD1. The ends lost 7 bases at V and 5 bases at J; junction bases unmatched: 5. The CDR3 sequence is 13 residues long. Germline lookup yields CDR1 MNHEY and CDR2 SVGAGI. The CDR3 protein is CASKVTGGHEQYF. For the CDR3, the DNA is TGTGCCAGCAAAGTGACAGGGGGCCACGAGCAGTACTTC.

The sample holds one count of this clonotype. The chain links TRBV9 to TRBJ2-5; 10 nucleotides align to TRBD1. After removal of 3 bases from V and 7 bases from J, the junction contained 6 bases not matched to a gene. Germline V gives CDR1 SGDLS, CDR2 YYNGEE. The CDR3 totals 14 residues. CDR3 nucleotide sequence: TGTGCCAGCAGCGCCAGACAGGGGGCGCCGACCCAGTACTTC. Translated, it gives CASSARQGAPTQYF.

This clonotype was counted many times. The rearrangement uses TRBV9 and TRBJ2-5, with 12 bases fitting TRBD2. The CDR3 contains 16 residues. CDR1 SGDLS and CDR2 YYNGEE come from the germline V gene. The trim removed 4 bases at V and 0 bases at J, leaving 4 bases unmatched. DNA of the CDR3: TGTGCCAGCAGCCTCCGACTAGCGGGGGACCAAGAGACCCAGTACTTC. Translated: CASSLRLAGDQETQYF.

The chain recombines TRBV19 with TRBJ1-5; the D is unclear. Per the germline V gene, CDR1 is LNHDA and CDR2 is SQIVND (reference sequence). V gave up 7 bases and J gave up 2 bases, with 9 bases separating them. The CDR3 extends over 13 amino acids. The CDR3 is CASKAGGNQPQHF. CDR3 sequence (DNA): TGTGCCAGTAAAGCCGGGGGCAATCAGCCCCAGCATTTT.

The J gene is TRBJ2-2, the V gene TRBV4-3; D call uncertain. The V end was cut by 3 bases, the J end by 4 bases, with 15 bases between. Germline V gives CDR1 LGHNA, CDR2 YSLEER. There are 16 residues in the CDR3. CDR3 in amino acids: CASSHENLSPTGELFF. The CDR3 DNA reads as TGCGCCAGCAGCCACGAGAACCTCTCGCCCACCGGGGAGCTGTTTTTT.

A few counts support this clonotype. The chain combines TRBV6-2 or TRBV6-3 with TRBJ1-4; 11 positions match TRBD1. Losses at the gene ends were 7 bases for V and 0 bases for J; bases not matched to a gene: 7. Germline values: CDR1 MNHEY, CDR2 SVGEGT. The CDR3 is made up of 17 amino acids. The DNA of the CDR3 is TGTGCCAGCACCCCACCGGGACAGGGGGCAACTAATGAAAAACTGTTTTTT. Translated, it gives CASTPPGQGATNEKLFF.

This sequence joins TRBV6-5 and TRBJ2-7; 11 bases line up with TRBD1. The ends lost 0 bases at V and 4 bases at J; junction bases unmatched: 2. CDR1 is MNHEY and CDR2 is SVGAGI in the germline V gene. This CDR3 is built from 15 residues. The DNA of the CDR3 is TGTGCCAGCAGTTACTCCGGGACAGGGGGGTACGAGCAGTACTTC. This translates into CASSYSGTGGYEQYF.

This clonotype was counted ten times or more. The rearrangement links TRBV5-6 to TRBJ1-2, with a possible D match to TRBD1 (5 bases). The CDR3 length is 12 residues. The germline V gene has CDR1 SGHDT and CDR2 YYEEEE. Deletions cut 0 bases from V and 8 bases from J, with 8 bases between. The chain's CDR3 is CASSLEGVGYTF. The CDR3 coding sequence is TGTGCCAGCAGCTTGGAAGGGGTGGGCTACACCTTC.

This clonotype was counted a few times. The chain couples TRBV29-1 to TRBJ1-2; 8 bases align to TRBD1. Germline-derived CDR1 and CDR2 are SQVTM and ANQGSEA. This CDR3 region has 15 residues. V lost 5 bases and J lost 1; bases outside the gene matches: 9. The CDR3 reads CSVSAGGPLNYGYTF. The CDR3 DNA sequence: TGCAGCGTTTCGGCAGGGGGCCCACTTAACTATGGCTACACCTTC.

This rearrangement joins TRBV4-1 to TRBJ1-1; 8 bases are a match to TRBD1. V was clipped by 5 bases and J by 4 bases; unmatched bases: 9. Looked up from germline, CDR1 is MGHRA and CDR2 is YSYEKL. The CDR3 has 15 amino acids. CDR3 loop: CASSNRVQGGTEAFF. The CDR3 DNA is TGCGCCAGCAGCAATAGGGTACAGGGGGGCACTGAAGCTTTCTTT.

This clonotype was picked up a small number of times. CDR3 nucleotides: TGTGCCAGCAGCTCTGTCAGGACCTACGAGCAGTACGTC. This gives the protein CASSSVRTYEQYV. The genes are TRBV11-2 and TRBJ2-7; D gene uncertain. Trimming took off 4 bases at V and 2 bases at J, with 9 bases between the two ends. This CDR3 is built from 13 residues. In germline, CDR1 is SGHAT, CDR2 FQNNGV.

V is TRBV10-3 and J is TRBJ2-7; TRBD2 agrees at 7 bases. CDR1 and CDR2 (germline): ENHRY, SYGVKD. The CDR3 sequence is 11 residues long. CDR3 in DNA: TGTGCTTCGGGGGAGGGCTCCGAGCAGTACGTC. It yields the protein CASGEGSEQYV.

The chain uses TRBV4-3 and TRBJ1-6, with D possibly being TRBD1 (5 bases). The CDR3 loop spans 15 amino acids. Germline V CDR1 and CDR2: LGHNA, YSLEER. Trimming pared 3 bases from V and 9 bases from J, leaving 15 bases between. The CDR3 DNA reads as TGCGCCAGCAGCCAGTCTCTCAGGGAGGGTTCACCCCTCCACTTT. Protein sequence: CASSQSLREGSPLHF.

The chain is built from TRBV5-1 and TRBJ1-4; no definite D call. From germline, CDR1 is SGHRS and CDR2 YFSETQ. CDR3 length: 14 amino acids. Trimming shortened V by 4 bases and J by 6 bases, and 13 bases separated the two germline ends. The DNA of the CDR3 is TGCGCCAGCAGCGAGCCCCAGCCCCATGAAAAACTGTTTTTT. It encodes CASSEPQPHEKLFF.

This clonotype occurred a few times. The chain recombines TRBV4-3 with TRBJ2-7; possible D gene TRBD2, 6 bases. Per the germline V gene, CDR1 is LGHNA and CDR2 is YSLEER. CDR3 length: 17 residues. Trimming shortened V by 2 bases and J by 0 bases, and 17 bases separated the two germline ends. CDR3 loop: CASSQSSRGRSSYEQYF. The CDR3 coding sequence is TGCGCCAGCAGCCAATCCAGCCGGGGGAGAAGCTCCTACGAGCAGTACTTC.

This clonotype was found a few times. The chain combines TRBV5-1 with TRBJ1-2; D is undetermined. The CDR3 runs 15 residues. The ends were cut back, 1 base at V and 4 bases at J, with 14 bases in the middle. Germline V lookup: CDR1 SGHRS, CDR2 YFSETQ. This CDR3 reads CASSLIGRATYGYTF. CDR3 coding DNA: TGCGCCAGCAGCTTGATCGGGCGCGCTACCTATGGCTACACCTTC.

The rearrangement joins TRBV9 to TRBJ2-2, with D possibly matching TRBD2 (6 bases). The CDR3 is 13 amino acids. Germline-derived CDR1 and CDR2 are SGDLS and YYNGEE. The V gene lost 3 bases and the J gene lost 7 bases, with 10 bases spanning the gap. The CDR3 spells CASSARDFGELFF. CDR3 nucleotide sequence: TGTGCCAGCAGCGCCCGGGACTTCGGGGAGCTGTTTTTT.

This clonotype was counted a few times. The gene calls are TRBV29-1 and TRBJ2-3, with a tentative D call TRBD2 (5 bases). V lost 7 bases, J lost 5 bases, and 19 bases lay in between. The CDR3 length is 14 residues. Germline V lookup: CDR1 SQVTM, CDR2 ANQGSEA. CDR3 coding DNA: TGCAGCGAAGGACGAGGGCCCGGTGGAGATACGCAGTATTTT. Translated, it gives CSEGRGPGGDTQYF.

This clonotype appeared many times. The DNA for the CDR3 is TGTGCCAGCAGCTTAGGAGCCGAGCAGTACTTC. Translated: CASSLGAEQYF. This sequence joins TRBV7-2 and TRBJ2-7; D gene unclear. Germline-derived CDR1 and CDR2 are SGHTA and FQGNSA. The CDR3 sequence is 11 residues long. Trimming shortened V by 1 base and J by 6 bases, and 4 bases separated the two germline ends.